This TCR beta chain derives from a study of beta chain features in type 1 diabetes. Overall study findings and caveats: Shortening that was moderate but significant affected the TCRB CDR3s of Type 1 diabetes patients in all four CD4+ subsets.

Sequenced material consisted of expressed TCRB transcripts (all of the isolated RNA was reverse transcribed). Here immunoSEQ multiplex PCR was the method, and the copy in TCRdb shows in-frame clones only, minus some. The sample contains some 360,000 clones, 8.5% to 10% of which appear only once. The CDR3 consists of 14 residues. V dropped 5 bases and J dropped 7; count of bases not matched to a gene: 10. Germline CDR1 SEHNR, CDR2 FQNEAQ (reference sequence). This clone was observed at least ten times. Its matching antigen is unknown. The genes are TRBV7-9 and TRBJ1-1; 7 bases are shared with TRBD1. Sequences were obtained from central memory CD4+ T cells from blood. This TCR was recovered from a man under 40 with type 1 diabetes. CDR3 coding DNA: TGTGCCAGCAGCGCACCGGGGACAGCCATTGAAGCTTTCTTT. Encoded protein: CASSAPGTAIEAFF.